The text below deals with one T cell receptor beta chain. Up to 2 weeks before entering the study, exposed participants had met a COVID-19 case. Assay: immunoSEQ multiplex PCR; the TCRdb copy retains only in-frame clones and omits some. The data hold about 320,000 clones, with 85% to 95% observed a single time. The record originates from a study of blood T cell repertoires in COVID-19. Overall study: In each case, the material was cDNA or gDNA derived from T cells, B-cell-depleted T cells, or PBMCs.

The CDR3 length is 15 residues. Germline V lookup: CDR1 SGHRS, CDR2 YFSETQ. Unmatched junction bases numbered 10, after V lost 0 bases and J lost 11 bases. This receptor was obtained from a woman aged 30 to 39 who had been exposed to COVID-19. The chain carries TRBV5-1 and TRBJ1-1, with 10 bases identical to TRBD1. What was sequenced was PBMCs or T cells enriched from blood (not recorded which). DNA of the CDR3: TGCGCCAGCAGCTTGGCCCCAGGACAGGGGGATCGGGCTTTCTTT. Translated: CASSLAPGQGDRAFF. Combining the CDR3 with reference TRBV5-1 and TRBJ1-1 gives the whole variable domain KAGVTQTPRYLIKTRGQQVTLSCSPISGHRSVSWYQQTPGQGLQFLFEYFSETQRNKGNFPGRFSGRQFSNSRSEMNVSTLELGDSALYLCASSLAPGQGDRAFFGQGTRLTVV.